This is a list of T cell receptor beta chains from one sample in a study of shared clonotypes between healthy human individuals. Libraries were prepared by immunoSEQ multiplex PCR; TCRdb keeps only in-frame clonotypes and omits some of them. The repertoire holds a few million clones, with roughly nine tenths as singletons. The sequenced sample consisted of naive CD4+ T cells sorted from blood. The receptors stem from a man younger than 35 in good health. Both conserved end residues are part of each CDR3. D genes are given only for firm matches. Some rows have no size entry. The others give once, few or many, or a class for an expanded clone.

>TRBV11-3|NA|17|TRBD2|TRBJ2-3
TGTGCCAGCAGCTTAGGTGCGGGGGGGCCGGTCACAGATACGCAGTATTTT
CASSLGAGGPVTDTQYF
>TRBV28|NA|14|NA|TRBJ1-1
TGTGCCAGCAGTCACACGACAGGAAACACTGAAGCTTTCTTT
CASSHTTGNTEAFF
>TRBV2|NA|14|NA|TRBJ2-5
TGTGCCAGCAGTGAAGTGAGGGGGGCGAAGACCCAGTACTTC
CASSEVRGAKTQYF
>TRBV7-2|NA|16|TRBD2|TRBJ2-7
TGTGCCAGCAGCGTGGGTGAGGTAGCGGGATGGGACGAGCAGTACTTC
CASSVGEVAGWDEQYF
>TRBV28|NA|13|TRBD1|TRBJ1-2
TGTGCCAGCAGGTCGGGACAGAACTATGGCTACACCTTC
CASRSGQNYGYTF
>TRBV14|NA|15|NA|TRBJ1-4
TGTGCCAGCAGCTTAGGAGGACCGGCTAATGAAAAACTGTTTTTT
CASSLGGPANEKLFF
>TRBV13|NA|11|NA|TRBJ2-7
TGTGCCAGCAGCTTTAACTACGAGCAGTACTTC
CASSFNYEQYF
>TRBV6-6|NA|14|NA|TRBJ2-4
TGTGCCAGCAGCCCTGAGGGGGCCAAAAACATTCAGTACTTC
CASSPEGAKNIQYF
>TRBV19|once|15|TRBD1|TRBJ2-1
TGTGCCAGTAGTTCAACAGGGGGAGGCTACAATGAGCAGTTCTTC
CASSSTGGGYNEQFF
>TRBV4-1|NA|14|NA|TRBJ2-7
TGCGCCAGCAGCCAAGCGAGCTCCCCCTACGAGCAGTACTTC
CASSQASSPYEQYF
>TRBV27|NA|16|TRBD1|TRBJ1-2
TGTGCCAGCAGTTCAGTGACAGGGGCGCGTGACTATGGCTACACCTTC
CASSSVTGARDYGYTF
>TRBV2|NA|14|NA|TRBJ1-3
TGTGCCAGCAGTGACAGGGTAGCTGGAAACACCATATATTTT
CASSDRVAGNTIYF
>TRBV6-1|once|14|TRBD1|TRBJ1-1
TGTGCCAGCACTCAACAGGGGGCGCGAACTGAAGCTTTCTTT
CASTQQGARTEAFF
>TRBV29-1|NA|14|NA|TRBJ2-7
TGCAGCGTTGAAGATGGGGCAGGGAGGCGCGAGCAGTACTTC
CSVEDGAGRREQYF
>TRBV4-3|NA|20|TRBD2|TRBJ2-7
TGCGCTTCTCATTTCAAAGCCCCCTTCTACATAGCGGGGGCCCCCTACGAGCAGTACTTC
CASHFKAPFYIAGAPYEQYF
>TRBV19|NA|15|TRBD2|TRBJ2-3
TGTGCCAGTAGTAACGGCGGGAGGGAAACAGATACGCAGTATTTT
CASSNGGRETDTQYF
>TRBV5-1|NA|14|TRBD1|TRBJ1-2
TGCGCCAGCAGCTTGGACAGGGGGCTCGATGGCTACACCTTC
CASSLDRGLDGYTF
>TRBV6-1|NA|11|NA|TRBJ2-3
TGTGCCAGCTCTTCCGCAGATACGCAGTATTTT
CASSSADTQYF
>TRBV21-1|NA|14|NA|TRBJ2-7
TGTGCCAGCAGGCCCTGCGGGAGTGTACACGAGCAGTACTTC
CASRPCGSVHEQYF
>TRBV5-1|NA|15|TRBD1|TRBJ2-7
TGCGCCAGCAGTTCTCCGACAGGGCCGATTTACGAGCAGTACTTC
CASSSPTGPIYEQYF
>TRBV10-3|NA|15|TRBD2|TRBJ2-7
TGTGCCATCAGCACCGGACTAGCGGGAGGTTACGAGCAGTACTTC
CAISTGLAGGYEQYF
>TRBV29-1|few|12|NA|TRBJ1-1
TGCAGCGTTGAAGGGGGGGTGACTGAAGCTTTCTTT
CSVEGGVTEAFF
>TRBV29-1|NA|14|TRBD1|TRBJ2-3
TGCAGCGGAAGGGACAGGGCGAACACAGATACGCAGTATTTT
CSGRDRANTDTQYF
>TRBV18|NA|15|TRBD2|TRBJ2-3
TGTGCCAGCTCACCACCGTCGGCGGGAGACGTGGCGCAGTATTTT
CASSPPSAGDVAQYF
>TRBV19|NA|20|TRBD1|TRBJ2-6
TGTGCCAGTAGTATGTACAGGGGGCGCAATCATAATACTGGGGCCAACGTCCTGACTTTC
CASSMYRGRNHNTGANVLTF
>TRBV11-2|few|14|NA|TRBJ1-1
TGTGCCAGCAGCTGGGAGGGCGGGGACACTGAAGCTTTCTTT
CASSWEGGDTEAFF
>TRBV10-3|NA|13|NA|TRBJ2-1
TGTGCCATCAACCAGGGCTCCTACAATGAGCAGTTCTTC
CAINQGSYNEQFF
>TRBV25-1|NA|16|NA|TRBJ2-5
TGTGCCAGCAGTGAGCGGCCAGGGCGCCCACAAGAGACCCAGTACTTC
CASSERPGRPQETQYF
>TRBV19|NA|14|NA|TRBJ1-5
TGTGCCAGTAGTATTCTCCTAAGCAATCAGCCCCAGCATTTT
CASSILLSNQPQHF
>TRBV7-2|NA|14|TRBD2|TRBJ2-3
TGTGCCAGCAGTTTTGCGGGAGGGACAGATACGCAGTATTTT
CASSFAGGTDTQYF
>TRBV10-3|NA|17|NA|TRBJ1-3
TGTGCCATCAGTGAGTCCCGGGGAGGGTTCTCTGGAAACACCATATATTTT
CAISESRGGFSGNTIYF